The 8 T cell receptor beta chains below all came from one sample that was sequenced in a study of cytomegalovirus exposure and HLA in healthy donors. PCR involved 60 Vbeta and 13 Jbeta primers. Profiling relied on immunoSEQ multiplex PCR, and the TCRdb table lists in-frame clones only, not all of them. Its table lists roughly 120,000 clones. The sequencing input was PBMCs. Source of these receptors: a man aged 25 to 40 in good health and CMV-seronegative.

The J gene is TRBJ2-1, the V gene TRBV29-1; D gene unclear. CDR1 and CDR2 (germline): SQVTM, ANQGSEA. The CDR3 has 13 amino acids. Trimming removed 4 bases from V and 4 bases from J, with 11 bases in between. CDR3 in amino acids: CSVVQSLYNEQFF. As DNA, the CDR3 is TGCAGCGTTGTACAGAGCCTATACAATGAGCAGTTCTTC.

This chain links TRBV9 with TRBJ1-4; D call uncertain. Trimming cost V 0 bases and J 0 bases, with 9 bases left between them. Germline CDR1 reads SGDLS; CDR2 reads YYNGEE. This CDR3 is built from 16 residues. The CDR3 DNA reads TGTGCCAGCAGCGTAGGGGTGGAGGCAACTAATGAAAAACTGTTTTTT. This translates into CASSVGVEATNEKLFF.

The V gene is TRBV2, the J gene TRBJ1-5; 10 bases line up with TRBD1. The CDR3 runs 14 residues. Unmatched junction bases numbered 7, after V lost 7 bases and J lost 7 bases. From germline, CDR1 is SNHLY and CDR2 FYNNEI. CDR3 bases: TGTGCCAGCACTGGGACAGGGGCAAAGCAGCCCCAGCATTTT. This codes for CASTGTGAKQPQHF.

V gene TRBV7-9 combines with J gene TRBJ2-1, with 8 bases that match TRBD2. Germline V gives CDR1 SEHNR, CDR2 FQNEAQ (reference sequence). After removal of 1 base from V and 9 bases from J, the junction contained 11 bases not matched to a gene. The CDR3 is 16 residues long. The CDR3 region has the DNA TGTGCCAGCAGCTTAGTCGGGCTAGCGGGTACTACTGAGCAGTTCTTC. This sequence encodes CASSLVGLAGTTEQFF.

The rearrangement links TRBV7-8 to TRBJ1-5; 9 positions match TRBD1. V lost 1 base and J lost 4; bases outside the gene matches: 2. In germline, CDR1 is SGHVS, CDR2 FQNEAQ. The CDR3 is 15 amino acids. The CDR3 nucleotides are TGTGCCAGCAGCTTAGAGGGACAGGGTAATCAGCCCCAGCATTTT. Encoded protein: CASSLEGQGNQPQHF. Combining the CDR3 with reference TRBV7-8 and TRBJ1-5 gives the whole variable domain GAGVSQSPRYKVAKRGQDVALRCDPISGHVSLFWYQQALGQGPEFLTYFQNEAQLDKSGLPSDRFFAERPEGSVSTLKIQRTQQEDSAVYLCASSLEGQGNQPQHFGDGTRLSIL.

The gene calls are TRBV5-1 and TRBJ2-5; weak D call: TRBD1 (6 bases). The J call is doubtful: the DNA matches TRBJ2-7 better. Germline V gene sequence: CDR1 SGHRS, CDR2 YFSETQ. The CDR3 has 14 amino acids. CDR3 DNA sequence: TGCGCCAGCAGCCTAGGCACCCAGGGGAACGAGCAGTACTTC. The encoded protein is CASSLGTQGNEQYF.

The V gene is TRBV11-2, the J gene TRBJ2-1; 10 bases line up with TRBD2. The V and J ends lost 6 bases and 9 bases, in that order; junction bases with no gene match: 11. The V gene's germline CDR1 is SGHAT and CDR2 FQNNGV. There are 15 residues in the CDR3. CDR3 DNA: TGTGCCAGCAGAAACGGGCTAGCGGGAGTAAGTGAGCAGTTCTTC. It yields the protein CASRNGLAGVSEQFF.

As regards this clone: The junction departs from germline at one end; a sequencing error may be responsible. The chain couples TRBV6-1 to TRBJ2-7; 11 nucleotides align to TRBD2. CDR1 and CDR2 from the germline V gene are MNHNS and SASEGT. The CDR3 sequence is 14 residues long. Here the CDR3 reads CASSRLAGSFEQYF. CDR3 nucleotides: TGTGCCAGCAGCAGACTAGCGGGATCCTTCGAGCAGTACTTC.